Listed here are 5 T cell receptor beta chains from one sample, sequenced in a study of blood T cell repertoires in COVID-19. Clones were sequenced by immunoSEQ multiplex PCR, and TCRdb holds only the in-frame ones, with some missing. The data contain more than 400,000 clones, less than 95% of them seen just once; the ten biggest clones take up 0.6% to 0.7%. The source material was PBMCs or T cells enriched from blood (not recorded which). These receptors were obtained from a man aged 18 to 30 who had recovered from COVID-19.

V and J are TRBV3-1 (or the pseudogene TRBV3-2) and TRBJ1-2; TRBD1 matches at 7 bases. Germline-derived CDR1 and CDR2 are LGHDT and YNNKEL (reference sequence). With 4 bases clipped from V and 4 bases from J, the junction kept 3 bases outside the gene matches. The CDR3 spans 13 residues. The CDR3 sequence: CASSPDRSYGYTF. For the CDR3, the DNA is TGTGCCAGCAGCCCGGACAGGTCCTATGGCTACACCTTC.

J is TRBJ1-2 and V is TRBV18; D is possibly TRBD1 (5 bases). In germline, CDR1 is KGHSH, CDR2 LQKENI. The CDR3 has 18 amino acids. Trimming removed 1 base from V and 0 bases from J, with 18 bases in between. As DNA, the CDR3 is TGTGCCAGCTCACCACGGGTCCAGGGCATAGAGGCTAACTATGGCTACACCTTC. Protein: CASSPRVQGIEANYGYTF.

V is TRBV5-4 and J is TRBJ2-7, with 10 nucleotides matching TRBD2. Germline CDR1 reads SGHNT; CDR2 reads YYREEE (reference sequence). The V and J ends lost 0 bases and 6 bases, in that order; junction bases with no gene match: 6. The CDR3 consists of 15 residues. This chain's CDR3 is CASSLASGSQAEQYF. As DNA, the CDR3 is TGTGCCAGCAGCTTGGCTAGCGGGAGTCAAGCCGAGCAGTACTTC.

In DNA, the CDR3 is TGTGCCAGCAGTCCGGACAGGGACTATGGCTACACCTTC. Translation gives CASSPDRDYGYTF. This chain joins TRBV28 and TRBJ1-2; 8 bases are a match to TRBD1. Looked up from germline, CDR1 is MDHEN and CDR2 is SYDVKM. V dropped 5 bases and J dropped 3; count of bases not matched to a gene: 2. The CDR3 covers 13 residues.

A few counts support this clone. The chain joins TRBV11-3 to TRBJ2-1; 11 nucleotides align to TRBD2. Germline values: CDR1 SGHNT, CDR2 YENEEA. CDR3 size: 15 residues. V shed 6 bases and J 4 bases; nucleotides not matched to a gene: 5. The CDR3 DNA sequence: TGTGCCAGCAGTACCGGGACTAGCGGTTACAATGAGCAGTTCTTC. Protein: CASSTGTSGYNEQFF.